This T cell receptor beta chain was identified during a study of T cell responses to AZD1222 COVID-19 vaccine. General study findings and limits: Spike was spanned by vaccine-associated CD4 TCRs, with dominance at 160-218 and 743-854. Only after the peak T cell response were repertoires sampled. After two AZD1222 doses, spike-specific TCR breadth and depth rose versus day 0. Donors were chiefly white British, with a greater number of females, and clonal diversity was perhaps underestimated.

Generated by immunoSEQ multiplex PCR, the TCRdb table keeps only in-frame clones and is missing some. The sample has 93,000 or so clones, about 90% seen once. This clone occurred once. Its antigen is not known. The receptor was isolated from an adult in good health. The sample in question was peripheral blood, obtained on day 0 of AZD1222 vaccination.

This CDR3 is CASSSGSGPTSGNTIYF. For the CDR3, the DNA is TGTGCCAGCAGCTCAGGATCGGGCCCCACCTCTGGAAACACCATATATTTT. The chain is built from TRBV5-4 and TRBJ1-3; D unresolved. This CDR3 has 17 amino acids. Per germline, CDR1 SGHNT and CDR2 YYREEE (reference sequence). Trimming cost V 3 bases and J 0 bases, with 16 bases left between them.